These 17 T cell receptor beta chains came from one sample sequenced in a study of blood T cell repertoires in COVID-19. The assay was immunoSEQ multiplex PCR, and TCRdb's table has in-frame clones only and misses some. The sample has some 240,000 clones, 80% to 90% seen once. Source material: peripheral blood. The receptor source for this set is a woman in her 70s with COVID-19, enrolled during active disease.

The chain uses TRBV28 and TRBJ1-1; TRBD1 is a possible D gene (5 bases). The V end was cut by 7 bases, the J end by 4 bases, with 13 bases between. CDR3 size: 13 residues. Germline CDR1 and CDR2: MDHEN and SYDVKM. The CDR3 is CASTQGGSTEAFF. For the CDR3, the DNA is TGTGCCAGCACTCAGGGAGGTTCCACTGAAGCTTTCTTT. The whole variable domain, filled in from reference TRBV28 and TRBJ1-1, reads DVKVTQSSRYLVKRTGEKVFLECVQDMDHENMFWYRQDPGLGLRLIYFSYDVKMKEKGDIPEGYSVSREKKERFSLILESASTNQTSMYLCASTQGGSTEAFFGQGTRLTVV.

This clone has just one count. V is TRBV6-5 and J is TRBJ1-6; a weak D match, TRBD1 (6 bases). The CDR3 runs 14 residues. Germline CDR1 and CDR2: MNHEY and SVGAGI. V gave up 6 bases and J gave up 4 bases, with 10 bases separating them. The CDR3 nucleotides read TGTGCCAGCAGACTACAGGGATATAATTCACCCCTCCACTTT. Protein: CASRLQGYNSPLHF.

The V and J genes are TRBV9 and TRBJ2-1, with TRBD2 matching over 11 bases. CDR3 size: 15 residues. After removal of 3 bases from V and 8 bases from J, the junction contained 7 bases not matched to a gene. Per the germline V gene, CDR1 is SGDLS and CDR2 is YYNGEE. The CDR3 bases are TGTGCCAGCAGCGGCACTAGCGGGAGAGGCCATGAGCAGTTCTTC. Translated, it gives CASSGTSGRGHEQFF.

In nucleotides, the CDR3 is TGTGCCAGCAGCTTATTGATCGGGAGGGATACCAATGAGCAGTTCTTC. Translation gives CASSLLIGRDTNEQFF. The chain links TRBV7-2 to TRBJ2-1, with 8 bases aligning to TRBD2. Germline V gene data show CDR1 as SGHTA and CDR2 as FQGNSA. The CDR3 consists of 16 residues. V lost 2 bases, J lost 6 bases, and 9 bases stayed unmatched.

CDR3 loop: CASTPATADTKVSQHF. CDR3 sequence (DNA): TGTGCCAGCACCCCCGCGACGGCGGATACAAAAGTGTCCCAGCATTTT. The chain couples TRBV28 to TRBJ1-5; the D is unclear. The CDR3 is 16 amino acids. Between the trimmed V and J ends, which lost 7 bases and 11 bases, there was a span of 27 bases. Germline CDR1 reads MDHEN; CDR2 reads SYDVKM.

The chain recombines TRBV19 with TRBJ1-1, with 10 positions matching TRBD1. The V segment lost 6 bases and the J segment 1 base; nucleotides outside the gene matches: 8. Germline loops: CDR1 LNHDA, CDR2 SQIVND (reference sequence). This CDR3 is 16 amino acids long. CDR3 residues: CASSKTGGARNTEAFF. The DNA of the CDR3 is TGTGCCAGTAGCAAGACAGGGGGCGCGAGGAACACTGAAGCTTTCTTT. Full variable domain (missing parts from reference TRBV19 and TRBJ1-1): DGGITQSPKYLFRKEGQNVTLSCEQNLNHDAMYWYRQDPGQGLRLIYYSQIVNDFQKGDIAEGYSVSREKKESFPLTVTSAQKNPTAFYLCASSKTGGARNTEAFFGQGTRLTVV.

The chain recombines TRBV30 with TRBJ1-2, with 8 bases matching TRBD1. Germline values: CDR1 GTSNPN, CDR2 SVGIG (reference sequence). The CDR3 is 14 amino acids. The V segment lost 0 bases and the J segment 7 bases; nucleotides outside the gene matches: 7. The CDR3 DNA reads TGTGCCTGGAGTGTTCAGGGGGCGGGCGGTGGCTACACCTTC. As protein: CAWSVQGAGGGYTF.

CDR3 sequence (DNA): TGTGCCAGCAGTTCCGCCGGGACTAGAGCATACGAGCAGTACTTC. Protein: CASSSAGTRAYEQYF. This chain links TRBV2 with TRBJ2-7; TRBD2 matches at 8 bases. Germline V gives CDR1 SNHLY, CDR2 FYNNEI. This CDR3 region has 15 residues. Trimming at V came to 5 bases and at J to 4 bases, leaving 10 bases not matched to a gene.

The table lists this clone with a count of one. The chain recombines TRBV30 with TRBJ1-2, with TRBD1 matching 9 bases. CDR3 length: 15 residues. From germline, CDR1 is GTSNPN and CDR2 SVGIG (reference sequence). V lost 4 bases to trimming and J lost 4 bases; unmatched junction nucleotides: 10. The CDR3 DNA reads as TGTGCCTGGACTGATGGGGGACAGGGAACCTATGGCTACACCTTC. Its translation: CAWTDGGQGTYGYTF.

The chain has TRBV6-2 or TRBV6-3 and TRBJ2-5, with D uncertain. V lost 5 bases, J lost 3 bases, and 4 bases lay in between. This CDR3 has 11 amino acids. Per germline, CDR1 MNHEY and CDR2 SVGEGT. The CDR3 nucleotides read TGTGCCAGCAGTACTGAAGAGACCCAGTACTTC. Translated: CASSTEETQYF.

The chain recombines TRBV11-2 with TRBJ1-6, with D uncertain. Per germline, CDR1 SGHAT and CDR2 FQNNGV. CDR3 length: 14 amino acids. The V gene lost 3 bases and the J gene lost 9 bases, with 12 bases spanning the gap. CDR3 region: CASSLAGLGSPLHF. The DNA for the CDR3 is TGTGCCAGCAGCTTGGCGGGTTTGGGTTCACCCCTCCACTTT.

This rearrangement joins TRBV2 to TRBJ2-5; D perhaps matches TRBD1 (6 bases). There are 13 residues in the CDR3. V was clipped by 6 bases and J by 5 bases, with 13 bases between them. Germline CDR1 is SNHLY and CDR2 is FYNNEI. Here the CDR3 DNA reads TGTGCCAGCAGCGCAGGGGCTGCGGAGACCCAGTACTTC. Protein product: CASSAGAAETQYF.

The V and J genes are TRBV24-1 and TRBJ2-3; TRBD2 is a possible D gene (6 bases). This CDR3 spans 18 amino acids. Germline CDR1 and CDR2: KGHDR and SFDVKD. V was shortened by 9 bases and J by 2 bases, with 26 bases between the two germline ends. The CDR3 coding sequence is TGTGCCACCCAACCTTCATGGACCTTAGCGGCATTCACAGATACGCAGTATTTT. Translated, it gives CATQPSWTLAAFTDTQYF.

V is TRBV5-1 and J is TRBJ1-2; the D gene is possibly TRBD1 (6 bases). Germline lookup yields CDR1 SGHRS and CDR2 YFSETQ. The CDR3 length is 14 residues. Trimming pared 4 bases from V and 3 bases from J, leaving 13 bases between. CDR3 DNA sequence: TGCGCCAGCAGCCCTACAGGGATCGACTATGGCTACACCTTC. Translating gives CASSPTGIDYGYTF. The full variable domain, completed using reference TRBV5-1 and TRBJ1-2, is KAGVTQTPRYLIKTRGQQVTLSCSPISGHRSVSWYQQTPGQGLQFLFEYFSETQRNKGNFPGRFSGRQFSNSRSEMNVSTLELGDSALYLCASSPTGIDYGYTFGSGTRLTVV.

The table lists this clone with a count of one. The chain carries TRBV27 and TRBJ1-5; the D gene is possibly TRBD1 (6 bases). The V end was cut by 3 bases, the J end by 5 bases, with 11 bases between. This CDR3 is built from 14 residues. Germline loops: CDR1 MNHEY, CDR2 SMNVEV (reference sequence). This CDR3 reads CASSFQGQDQPQHF. The CDR3 DNA sequence: TGTGCCAGCAGTTTTCAGGGGCAAGATCAGCCCCAGCATTTT.

This clone appeared a single time. CDR3 DNA: TGTGCCAGCAGCTTACGGTGGGACTTTTTATATCAGCCCCAGCATTTT. Encoded protein: CASSLRWDFLYQPQHF. The chain links TRBV5-5 to TRBJ1-5; perhaps TRBD1 as D (5 bases). V was clipped by 2 bases and J by 5 bases, with 17 bases between them. Germline-derived CDR1 and CDR2 are SGHKS and YYEKEE (reference sequence). The CDR3 contains 16 residues. Complete variable domain (other parts from reference TRBV5-5 and TRBJ1-5): DAGVTQSPTHLIKTRGQQVTLRCSPISGHKSVSWYQQVLGQGPQFIFQYYEKEERGRGNFPDRFSARQFPNYSSELNVNALLLGDSALYLCASSLRWDFLYQPQHFGDGTRLSIL.

V gene TRBV30 combines with J gene TRBJ2-3, with 11 bases fitting TRBD2. The CDR3 consists of 15 residues. V lost 7 bases, J lost 6 bases, and 12 bases stayed unmatched. The germline gives CDR1 GTSNPN, CDR2 SVGIG (reference sequence). The CDR3 bases are TGTGCCTCCCTAATAGCGGGAGGGCCGGGGGATACGCAGTATTTT. The encoded protein is CASLIAGGPGDTQYF.